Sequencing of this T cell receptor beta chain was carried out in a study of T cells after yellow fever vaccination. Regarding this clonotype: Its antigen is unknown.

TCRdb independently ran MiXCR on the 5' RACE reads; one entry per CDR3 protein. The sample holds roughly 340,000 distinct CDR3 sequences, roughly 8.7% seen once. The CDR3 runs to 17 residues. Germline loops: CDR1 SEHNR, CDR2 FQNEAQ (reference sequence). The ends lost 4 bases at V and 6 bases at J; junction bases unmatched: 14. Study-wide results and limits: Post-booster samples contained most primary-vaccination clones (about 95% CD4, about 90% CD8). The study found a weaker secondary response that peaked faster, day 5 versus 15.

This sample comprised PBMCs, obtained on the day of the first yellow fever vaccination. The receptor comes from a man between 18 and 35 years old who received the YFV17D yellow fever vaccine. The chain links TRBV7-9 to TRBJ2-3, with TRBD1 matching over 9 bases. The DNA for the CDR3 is TGTGCCAGCAGCTCACTCCGTCCCGGGACAGGGTCGGATACGCAGTATTTT. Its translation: CASSSLRPGTGSDTQYF.